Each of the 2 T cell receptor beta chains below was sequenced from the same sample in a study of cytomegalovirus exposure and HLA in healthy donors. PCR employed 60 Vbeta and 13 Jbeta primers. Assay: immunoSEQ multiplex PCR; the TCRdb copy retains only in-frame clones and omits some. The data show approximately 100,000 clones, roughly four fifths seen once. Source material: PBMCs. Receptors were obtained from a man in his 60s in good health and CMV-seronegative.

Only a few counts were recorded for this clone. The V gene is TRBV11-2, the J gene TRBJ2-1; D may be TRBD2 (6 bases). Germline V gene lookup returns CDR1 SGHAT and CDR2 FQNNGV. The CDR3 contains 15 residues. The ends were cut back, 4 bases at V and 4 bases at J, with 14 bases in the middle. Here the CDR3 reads CASSSRGNQYNEQFF. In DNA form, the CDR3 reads TGTGCCAGCAGCTCCCGGGGGAATCAGTACAATGAGCAGTTCTTC. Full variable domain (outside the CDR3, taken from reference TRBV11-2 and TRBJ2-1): EAGVAQSPRYKIIEKRQSVAFWCNPISGHATLYWYQQILGQGPKLLIQFQNNGVVDDSQLPKDRFSAERLKGVDSTLKIQPAKLEDSAVYLCASSSRGNQYNEQFFGPGTRLTVL.

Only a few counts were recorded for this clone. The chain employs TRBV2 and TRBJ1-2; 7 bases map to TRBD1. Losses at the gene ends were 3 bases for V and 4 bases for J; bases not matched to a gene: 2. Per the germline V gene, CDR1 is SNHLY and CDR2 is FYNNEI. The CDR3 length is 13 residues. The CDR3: CASSEDRSYGYTF. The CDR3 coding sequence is TGTGCCAGCAGTGAGGACAGGTCCTATGGCTACACCTTC.